The 17 T cell receptor beta chains presented below share a single source sample, sequenced in a study of CD8 T cells in Susac syndrome (dated by TCRdb to about 2019). The library relied on the immunoSEQ multiplex PCR assay. RNA was extracted with the RNeasy kit and roughly 0.45 to 1 ug was reverse transcribed using random hexamers. TCRdb cleaned the public reads at Q25 with fastp, built clones with MiXCR and kept in-frame beta chains. All rows with the same CDR3 protein become a single entry with the most common DNA and genes. This sample gives tens of thousands of distinct CDR3 sequences in total; over 85% of them show up just once. The ten largest clones capture under 1% of the sample. The sequencing input was CD8+ T cells from PBMCs. All receptors derive from a human donor with Susac syndrome.

V and J are TRBV7-9 and TRBJ1-2; possibly TRBD1 for D (5 bases). V was trimmed by 3 bases and J by 3 bases, leaving 11 bases between them. Germline CDR1 reads SEHNR; CDR2 reads FQNEAQ (reference sequence). CDR3 length: 14 amino acids. CDR3 in amino acids: CASSFGDGHYGYTF. CDR3 coding DNA: TGTGCCAGCAGCTTCGGGGACGGACACTATGGCTACACCTTC.

The CDR3 bases are TGTGCCAGCAGCCTGGACGGCATCTCTGGAAACACCATATATTTT. Its protein product is CASSLDGISGNTIYF. This sequence joins TRBV7-6 and TRBJ1-3; D call uncertain. The germline V gene encodes CDR1 SGHVS and CDR2 FNYEAQ. The CDR3 covers 15 residues. With 5 bases removed from V and 0 bases from J, the gap between germline ends came to 11 bases.

The chain recombines TRBV6-5 with TRBJ2-2, with D possibly being TRBD2 (6 bases). Germline lookup yields CDR1 MNHEY and CDR2 SVGAGI. V was shortened by 2 bases and J by 9 bases, with 16 bases between the two germline ends. The CDR3 runs to 15 residues. The CDR3 sequence is CASSYTSPGDRELFF. The CDR3 coding sequence is TGTGCCAGCAGTTACACGTCGCCGGGGGACCGGGAGCTGTTTTTT.

V gene TRBV6-4 combines with J gene TRBJ1-4; 9 bases are shared with TRBD1. The trim removed 3 bases at V and 10 bases at J, leaving 3 bases unmatched. CDR3 length: 13 amino acids. In germline, CDR1 is MRHNA, CDR2 SNTAGT. Here the CDR3 DNA reads TGTGCCAGCAGTGAGGGACAGGGTGGAAAACTGTTTTTT. Amino acid sequence: CASSEGQGGKLFF.

The V call is TRBV7-9, the J call TRBJ1-2; D is unclear. Germline CDR1 is SEHNR and CDR2 is FQNEAQ (reference sequence). CDR3 length: 13 residues. V was pared by 6 bases and J by 6 bases, with 14 bases between. The CDR3 region is CASSIMVGDGYTF. CDR3 nucleotides: TGTGCCAGCAGTATTATGGTTGGCGATGGCTACACCTTC.

This sequence joins TRBV7-9 and TRBJ2-7, with D hard to call. Looked up from germline, CDR1 is SEHNR and CDR2 is FQNEAQ (reference sequence). This CDR3 comprises 15 residues. V gave up 1 base and J gave up 2 bases, with 12 bases separating them. The CDR3 loop is CASSLVTSGTYEQYF. CDR3 sequence (DNA): TGTGCCAGCAGCTTAGTCACGTCTGGGACCTACGAGCAGTACTTC.

The chain joins TRBV12-3 or TRBV12-4 to TRBJ2-2; TRBD1 agrees at 7 bases. The CDR3 extends over 13 amino acids. Trimming took 5 bases from V and 7 from J; bases not matched to a gene: 4. The CDR3 coding sequence is TGTGCCAGCAGTCCTCAGGGGGACGGGGAGCTGTTTTTT. This translates into CASSPQGDGELFF.

The chain is built from TRBV15 and TRBJ2-7; 8 bases are shared with TRBD2. The CDR3 has 16 residues. V was pared by 3 bases and J by 3 bases, with 10 bases of the junction left unmatched. Germline V gene sequence: CDR1 LNHNV, CDR2 YYDKDF (reference sequence). The CDR3: CATSSVTQGLDYEQYF. The CDR3 coding sequence is TGTGCCACCAGCAGTGTTACACAGGGACTAGACTACGAGCAGTACTTC.

This chain links TRBV10-3 with TRBJ2-5, with 8 bases matching TRBD2. The J segment lost 3 bases and the V segment lost 7 bases, leaving 10 bases of the junction unmatched. Germline-derived CDR1 and CDR2 are ENHRY and SYGVKD. The CDR3 sequence is 15 residues long. Here the CDR3 DNA reads TGTGCCATCAATACCCCATACGGGGGGGAAGAGACCCAGTACTTC. Translation gives CAINTPYGGEETQYF.

The rearrangement links TRBV24-1 to TRBJ2-7; 9 bases are a match to TRBD1. After removal of 6 bases from V and 2 bases from J, the junction contained 7 bases not matched to a gene. Germline loops: CDR1 KGHDR, CDR2 SFDVKD. CDR3 size: 15 residues. The CDR3 loop reads CATSHERQGAYEQYF. CDR3 DNA: TGTGCCACCAGTCATGAGAGACAGGGGGCCTACGAGCAGTACTTC.

The chain couples TRBV6-2 or TRBV6-3 to TRBJ2-7, with a weak D call TRBD2 (5 bases). The CDR3 runs to 16 residues. The germline CDR1 and CDR2 sequences are MNHEY and SVGEGT. Trimming removed 1 base from V and 2 bases from J, with 15 bases in between. This CDR3 reads CASSYFLSGMTYEQYF. The CDR3 DNA reads TGTGCCAGCAGTTACTTCCTATCCGGGATGACCTACGAGCAGTACTTC.

This CDR3 is CASSLGGSYNEQFF. The CDR3 nucleotides read TGTGCCAGCAGTTTAGGTGGCTCCTACAATGAGCAGTTCTTC. The chain carries TRBV12-3 or TRBV12-4 and TRBJ2-1; D is ambiguous. The CDR3 is made up of 14 amino acids. Trimming took 1 base from V and 0 from J, leaving 4 bases between them.

This clonotype was found once. The V gene is TRBV30, the J gene TRBJ2-7; either TRBD1 or TRBD2 may supply D (5 bases each). V was shortened by 5 bases and J by 1 base, with 15 bases between the two germline ends. CDR1 and CDR2 (germline): GTSNPN, SVGIG (reference sequence). This CDR3 region has 14 residues. The CDR3 DNA follows: TGTGCCTGGGGATTGGGGGTGAGGTCCTACGAGCAGTACTTC. Protein product: CAWGLGVRSYEQYF.

The chain employs TRBV29-1 and TRBJ2-1, with D perhaps TRBD2 (6 bases). Germline V gene sequence: CDR1 SQVTM, CDR2 ANQGSEA. The CDR3 runs to 11 residues. Trimming took 5 bases from V and 7 from J, leaving 9 bases between them. The chain's CDR3 is CSVWDLNEQFF. Written as DNA, the CDR3 is TGCAGCGTTTGGGACTTGAATGAGCAGTTCTTC.

V gene TRBV3-1 combines with J gene TRBJ2-2; D not certain. The CDR3 runs 12 residues. Trimming took off 7 bases at V and 0 bases at J, with 3 bases between the two ends. Germline-derived CDR1 and CDR2 are LGHDT and YNNKEL (reference sequence). CDR3 sequence: CASKANTGELFF. The CDR3 region has the DNA TGTGCCAGCAAGGCGAACACCGGGGAGCTGTTTTTT.

The chain uses TRBV28 and TRBJ2-7, with D possibly TRBD1 on 5 matching bases. The CDR3 has 16 residues. Trimming took 5 bases from V and 2 from J, leaving 19 bases between them. Germline lookup yields CDR1 MDHEN and CDR2 SYDVKM. The CDR3 sequence is CASSPSGASTPYEQYF. For the CDR3, the DNA is TGTGCCAGCAGTCCCTCTGGGGCATCCACCCCCTACGAGCAGTACTTC.

The chain is built from TRBV15 and TRBJ2-1; D might be TRBD2 (5 bases). V was pared by 1 base and J by 4 bases, with 8 bases between. CDR3 length equals 14 residues. CDR1 and CDR2 from the germline V gene are LNHNV and YYDKDF (reference sequence). The CDR3 coding sequence is TGTGCCACCAGCAGAGGTGGGGAGTACAATGAGCAGTTCTTC. The encoded protein is CATSRGGEYNEQFF. Based on the CDR3 plus reference TRBV15 and TRBJ2-1, the full variable domain is DAMVIQNPRYQVTQFGKPVTLSCSQTLNHNVMYWYQQKSSQAPKLLFHYYDKDFNNEADTPDNFQSRRPNTSFCFLDIRSPGLGDTAMYLCATSRGGEYNEQFFGPGTRLTVL.